This is a list of T cell receptor beta chains from one sample in a study of blood T cell repertoires in COVID-19. The data were produced by immunoSEQ multiplex PCR, yet TCRdb's version contains in-frame clones alone and is incomplete. The table has some 240,000 clones, roughly 88% seen once. Material: PBMCs or T cells enriched from blood (not recorded which). The receptors come from a woman in her thirties or forties who had been exposed to COVID-19. Both conserved end residues are trimmed from each CDR3.

V	J	CDR3
TRBV11-1	TRBJ2-2	ASSTTSGGSPGELF
TRBV7-2	TRBJ2-2	ASSLARNTGELF
TRBV4-1	TRBJ1-6	ASSQHSNINSPLH
TRBV7-3	TRBJ2-1	ASSLTGAGVGNNEQF
TRBV19	TRBJ2-7	ASSRQGDEQY
TRBV4-3	TRBJ2-1	ASSQDLGARSSNEQF
TRBV13	TRBJ2-7	ASSPGQGYEQY
TRBV15	TRBJ1-4	ATSRVQDEKLF
TRBV3-1/TRBV3-2	TRBJ2-1	ASSQDQLAGVYEQF
TRBV28	TRBJ2-2	ASKPQRTGNTGELF
TRBV4-2	TRBJ2-7	ASSQDLGSGGLSYEQY
TRBV19	TRBJ1-1	ASSIGQLNTEAF
TRBV7-6	TRBJ2-3	ASSLAPGTGVTDTQY
TRBV18	TRBJ1-6	ASSDSAGRHNSPLH
TRBV24-1	TRBJ2-5	ATSDLRTGPAGTQY